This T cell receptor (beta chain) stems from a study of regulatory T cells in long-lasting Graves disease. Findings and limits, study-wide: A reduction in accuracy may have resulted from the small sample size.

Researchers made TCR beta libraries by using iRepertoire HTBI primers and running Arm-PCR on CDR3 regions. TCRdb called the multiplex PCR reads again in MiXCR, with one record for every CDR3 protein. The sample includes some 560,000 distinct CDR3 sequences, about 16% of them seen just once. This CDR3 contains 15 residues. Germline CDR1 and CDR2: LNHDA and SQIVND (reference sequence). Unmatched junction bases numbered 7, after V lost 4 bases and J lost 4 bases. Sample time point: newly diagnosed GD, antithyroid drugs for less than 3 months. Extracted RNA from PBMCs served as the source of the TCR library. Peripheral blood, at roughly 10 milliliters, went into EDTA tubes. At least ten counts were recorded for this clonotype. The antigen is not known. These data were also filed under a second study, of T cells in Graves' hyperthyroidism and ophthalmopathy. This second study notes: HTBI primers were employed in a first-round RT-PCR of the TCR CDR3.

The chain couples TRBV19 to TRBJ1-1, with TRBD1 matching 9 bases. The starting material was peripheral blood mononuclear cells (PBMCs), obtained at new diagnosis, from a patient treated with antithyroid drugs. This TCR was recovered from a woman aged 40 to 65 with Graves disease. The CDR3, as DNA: TGTGCCAGTAGTACCCGGACAGGGGTGCGCACTGAAGCTTTCTTT. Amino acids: CASSTRTGVRTEAFF.